This section outlines one T cell receptor beta chain sequence together with its context. The germline V and J ends were trimmed by 4 bases and 8 bases, with 21 bases remaining between them. The CDR3 is 15 amino acids. Germline CDR1 MNHEY, CDR2 SVGEGT. The template was genomic DNA from peripheral blood, not RNA. Rearranged V-D-J TRB sequences were amplified with a mixed TRB-A/B primer pool. One entry per CDR3 protein, called by TCRdb with MiXCR from the multiplex PCR reads. In the table there are 7,900 or so distinct CDR3 sequences, around 32% of which are singletons. The source of the sample is a study of T cell repertoires in aging, cancer and after chemotherapy. Overall study context: Donor ages fell into six groups from 30 or younger up to 70 or older.

The sample taken for sequencing was blood. The source is a human donor in good health. The chain couples TRBV6-2 or TRBV6-3 to TRBJ2-7; a possible D gene is TRBD1 (6 bases). CDR3 amino acids: CASSLRPTQRDKQYF. The CDR3 coding sequence is TGTGCCAGCAGTTTACGGCCTACCCAGAGGGACAAGCAGTACTTC.